This T cell receptor (beta chain) came from a study of blood T cell repertoires in COVID-19. Looking at the study overall: Samples taken during acute and convalescent COVID-19 were collected in the United States, Italy and Spain.

This CDR3 region has 13 residues. In germline, CDR1 is KGHSH, CDR2 LQKENI. V lost 0 bases and J lost 1, with 3 bases in between. Only in-frame clones appear in the TCRdb table, and some are missing; sequencing was by immunoSEQ multiplex PCR. This sample has more than 95,000 clones, with roughly four fifths found just once. The sample was peripheral blood. The TCR sequence derives from a woman older than 75 with active or convalescent COVID-19. The chain employs TRBV18 and TRBJ1-2; D not resolved. The CDR3 sequence is CASSPPSNYGYTF. CDR3 nucleotides: TGTGCCAGCTCACCACCCAGTAACTATGGCTACACCTTC.